This T cell receptor beta chain was found in a study of T cell repertoires in ileal Crohn's disease. Looking at the study overall: M6 samples are neoterminal ileum biopsies from postoperative colonoscopy.

The table came from immunoSEQ multiplex PCR; TCRdb's copy has only in-frame clones and leaves some out. The data show about 5,400 clones, about two thirds seen once. Study-wide results and caveats: Postoperative endoscopy occurred within one year, median roughly 6.9 months. Compared with CD4 T cells, sorted CD8 cells carried more expanded clones. Clonal expansions were more frequent in active smokers than non-smokers at surgery.

About this clone: Its target is not known.

Indicated time point: neoterminal ileum biopsy at postoperative endoscopy, about 6 months after surgery. The CDR3 is 15 residues long. Losses at the gene ends were 5 bases for V and 4 bases for J; bases not matched to a gene: 8. Germline CDR1 reads SGHTA; CDR2 reads FQGTGA. The sequence derives from an adult with Crohn's disease. This chain joins TRBV7-3 and TRBJ2-3, with 8 nucleotides matching TRBD2. The sequencing input was ileal tissue. The CDR3 coding sequence is TGTGCCAGCAGCCCCAGCGGGGGTGACGCAGATACGCAGTATTTT. It codes for CASSPSGGDADTQYF.